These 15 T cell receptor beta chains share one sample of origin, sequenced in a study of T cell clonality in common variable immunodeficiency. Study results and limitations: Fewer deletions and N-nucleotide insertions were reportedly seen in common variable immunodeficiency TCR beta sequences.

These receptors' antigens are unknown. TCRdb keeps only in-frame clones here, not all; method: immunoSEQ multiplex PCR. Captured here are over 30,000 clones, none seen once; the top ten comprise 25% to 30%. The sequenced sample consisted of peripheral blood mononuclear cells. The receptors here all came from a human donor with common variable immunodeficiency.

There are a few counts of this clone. CDR3 amino acids: CASSRRVSNQPQHF. CDR3 DNA, as far as it was read: TGTGCCAGCAGCCGACGGGTTAGCAATCAGCCC. V usage is TRBV7-2 and J usage is TRBJ1-5; D is uncertain. The DNA ends 3 residues before the CDR3 does, and the rest of the CDR3 is filled in from the germline J gene. CDR3 length: 14 amino acids. Trimming pared 5 bases from V and 0 bases from J, leaving 8 bases between. Germline V CDR1 and CDR2: SGHTA, FQGNSA.

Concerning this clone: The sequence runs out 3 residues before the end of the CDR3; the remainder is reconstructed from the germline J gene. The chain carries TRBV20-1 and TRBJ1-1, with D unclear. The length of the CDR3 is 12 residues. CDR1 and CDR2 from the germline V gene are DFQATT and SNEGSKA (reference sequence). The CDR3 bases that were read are TGCAGTGCTAGGAACCCGCGTCTAGAA. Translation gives CSARNPRLE. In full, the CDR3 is CSARNPRLEAFF.

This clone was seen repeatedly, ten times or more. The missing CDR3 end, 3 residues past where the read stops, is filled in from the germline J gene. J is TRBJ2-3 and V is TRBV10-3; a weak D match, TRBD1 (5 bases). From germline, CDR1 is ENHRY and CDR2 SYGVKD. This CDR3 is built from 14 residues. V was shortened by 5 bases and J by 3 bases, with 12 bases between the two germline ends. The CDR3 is CAISTQTATDTQYF. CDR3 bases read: TGTGCCATCAGTACCCAGACAGCGACAGATACG.

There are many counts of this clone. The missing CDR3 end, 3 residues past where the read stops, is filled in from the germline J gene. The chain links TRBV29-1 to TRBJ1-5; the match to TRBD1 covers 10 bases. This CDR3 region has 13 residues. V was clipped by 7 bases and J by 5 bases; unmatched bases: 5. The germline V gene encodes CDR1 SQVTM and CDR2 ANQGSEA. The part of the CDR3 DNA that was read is TGCAGCGCAGGACAGGGGGAAGATCAGCCC. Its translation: CSAGQGEDQP. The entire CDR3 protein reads CSAGQGEDQPQHF.

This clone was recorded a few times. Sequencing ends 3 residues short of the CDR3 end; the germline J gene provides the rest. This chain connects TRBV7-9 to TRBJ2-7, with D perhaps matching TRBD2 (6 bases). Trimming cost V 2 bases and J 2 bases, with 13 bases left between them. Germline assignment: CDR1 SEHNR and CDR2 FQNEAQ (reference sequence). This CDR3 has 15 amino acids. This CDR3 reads CASSLPGTHTYEQYF. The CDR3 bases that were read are TGTGCCAGCAGCTTACCCGGGACTCACACCTACGAG.

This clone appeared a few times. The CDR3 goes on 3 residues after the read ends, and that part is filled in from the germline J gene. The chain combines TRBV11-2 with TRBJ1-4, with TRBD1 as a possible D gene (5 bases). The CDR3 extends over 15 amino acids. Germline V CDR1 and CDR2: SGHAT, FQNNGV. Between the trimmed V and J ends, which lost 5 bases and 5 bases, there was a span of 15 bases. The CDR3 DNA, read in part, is TGTGCCAGCAGCCCCCAGACAGCTATAAATGAAAAA. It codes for CASSPQTAINEK. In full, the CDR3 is CASSPQTAINEKLFF.

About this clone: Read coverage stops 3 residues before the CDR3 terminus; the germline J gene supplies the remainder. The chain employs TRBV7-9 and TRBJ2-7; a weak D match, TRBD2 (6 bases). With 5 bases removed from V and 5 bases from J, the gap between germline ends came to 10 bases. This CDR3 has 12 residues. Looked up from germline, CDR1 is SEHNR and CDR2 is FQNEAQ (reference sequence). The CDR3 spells CASSRWGDEQYF. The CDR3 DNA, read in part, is TGTGCCAGCAGCCGATGGGGGGACGAG. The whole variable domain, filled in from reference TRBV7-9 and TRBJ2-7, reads DTGVSQNPRHKITKRGQNVTFRCDPISEHNRLYWYRQTLGQGPEFLTYFQNEAQLEKSRLLSDRFSAERPKGSFSTLEIQRTEQGDSAMYLCASSRWGDEQYFGPGTRLTVT.

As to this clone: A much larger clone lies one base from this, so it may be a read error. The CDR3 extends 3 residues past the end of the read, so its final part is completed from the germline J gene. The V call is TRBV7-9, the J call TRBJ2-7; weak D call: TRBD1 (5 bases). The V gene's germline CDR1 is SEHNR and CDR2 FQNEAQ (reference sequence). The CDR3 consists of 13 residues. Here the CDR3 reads CSSSTPDSYEQYF. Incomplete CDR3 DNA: TGTTCCAGCAGCACCCCAGACAGCTACGAG.

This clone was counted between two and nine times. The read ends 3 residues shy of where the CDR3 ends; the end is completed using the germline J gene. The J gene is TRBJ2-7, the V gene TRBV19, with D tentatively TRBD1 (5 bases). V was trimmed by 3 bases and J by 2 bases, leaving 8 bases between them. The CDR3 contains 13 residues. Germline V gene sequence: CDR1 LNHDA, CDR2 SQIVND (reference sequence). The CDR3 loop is CASSMGPPYEQYF. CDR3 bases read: TGTGCCAGTAGTATGGGGCCGCCCTACGAG. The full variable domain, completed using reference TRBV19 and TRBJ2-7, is DGGITQSPKYLFRKEGQNVTLSCEQNLNHDAMYWYRQDPGQGLRLIYYSQIVNDFQKGDIAEGYSVSREKKESFPLTVTSAQKNPTAFYLCASSMGPPYEQYFGPGTRLTVT.

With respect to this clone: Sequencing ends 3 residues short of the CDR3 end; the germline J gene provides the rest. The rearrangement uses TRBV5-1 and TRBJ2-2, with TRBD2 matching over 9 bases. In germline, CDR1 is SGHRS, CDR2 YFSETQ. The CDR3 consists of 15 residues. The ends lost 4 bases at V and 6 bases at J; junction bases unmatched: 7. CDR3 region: CASSALAGDPGELFF. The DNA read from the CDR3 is TGCGCCAGCAGCGCCTTAGCGGGAGACCCCGGGGAG.

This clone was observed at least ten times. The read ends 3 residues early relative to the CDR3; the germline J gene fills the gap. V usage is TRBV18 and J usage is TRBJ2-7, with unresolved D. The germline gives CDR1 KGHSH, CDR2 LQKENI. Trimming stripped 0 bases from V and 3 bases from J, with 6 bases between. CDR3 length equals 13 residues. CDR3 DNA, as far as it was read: TGTGCCAGCTCACCACCGACAAGCTACGAG. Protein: CASSPPTSYE. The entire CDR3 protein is CASSPPTSYEQYF.

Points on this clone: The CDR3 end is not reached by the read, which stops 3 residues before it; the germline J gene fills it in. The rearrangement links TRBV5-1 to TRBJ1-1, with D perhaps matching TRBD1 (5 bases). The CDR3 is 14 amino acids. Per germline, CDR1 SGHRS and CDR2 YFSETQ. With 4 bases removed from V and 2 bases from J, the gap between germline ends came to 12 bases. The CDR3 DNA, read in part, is TGCGCCAGCAGCCAGCGGGACCGAAACACTGAA. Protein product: CASSQRDRNTE. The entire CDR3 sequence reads CASSQRDRNTEAFF.

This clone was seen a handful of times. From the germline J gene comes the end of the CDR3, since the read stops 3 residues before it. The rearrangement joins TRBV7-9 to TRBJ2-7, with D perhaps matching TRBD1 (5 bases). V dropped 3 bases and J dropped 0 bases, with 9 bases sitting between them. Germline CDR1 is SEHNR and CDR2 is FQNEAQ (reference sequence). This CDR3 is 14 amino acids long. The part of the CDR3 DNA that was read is TGTGCCAGCAGCTTTGGACACCTCTCCTACGAG. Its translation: CASSFGHLSYE. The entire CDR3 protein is CASSFGHLSYEQYF.

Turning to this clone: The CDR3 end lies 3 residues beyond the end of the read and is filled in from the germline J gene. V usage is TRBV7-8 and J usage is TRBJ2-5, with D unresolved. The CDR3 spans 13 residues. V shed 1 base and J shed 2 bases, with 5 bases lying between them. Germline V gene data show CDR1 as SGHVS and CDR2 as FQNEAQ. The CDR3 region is CASSLVQQETQYF. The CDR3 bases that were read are TGTGCCAGCAGCTTAGTCCAGCAAGAGACC.

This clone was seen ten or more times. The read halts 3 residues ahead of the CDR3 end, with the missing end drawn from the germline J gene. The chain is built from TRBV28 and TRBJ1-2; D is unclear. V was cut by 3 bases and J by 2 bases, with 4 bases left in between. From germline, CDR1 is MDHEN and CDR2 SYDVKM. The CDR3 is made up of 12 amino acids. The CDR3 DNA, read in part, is TGTGCCAGCAGTTTCGGGAACTATGGC. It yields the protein CASSFGNYG. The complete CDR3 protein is CASSFGNYGYTF.